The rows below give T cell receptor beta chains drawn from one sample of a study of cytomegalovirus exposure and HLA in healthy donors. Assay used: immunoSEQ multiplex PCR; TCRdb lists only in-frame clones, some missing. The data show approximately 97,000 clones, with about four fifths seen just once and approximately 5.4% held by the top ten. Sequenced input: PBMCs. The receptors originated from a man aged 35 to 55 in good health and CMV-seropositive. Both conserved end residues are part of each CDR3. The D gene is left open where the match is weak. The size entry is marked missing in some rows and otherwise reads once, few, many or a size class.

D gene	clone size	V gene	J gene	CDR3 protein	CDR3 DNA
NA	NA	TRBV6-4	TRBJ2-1	CASSRDSISSYNEQFF	TGTGCCAGCAGTAGAGACTCGATAAGCTCCTACAATGAGCAGTTCTTC
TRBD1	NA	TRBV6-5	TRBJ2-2	CASSYLGQGNTGELFF	TGTGCCAGCAGTTACTTGGGACAGGGAAACACCGGGGAGCTGTTTTTT
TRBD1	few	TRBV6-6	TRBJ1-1	CASSSSGGDYTEAFF	TGTGCCAGCAGTTCCTCAGGGGGGGATTACACTGAAGCTTTCTTT
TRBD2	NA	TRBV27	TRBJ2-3	CASSLGTSGYSTDTQYF	TGTGCCAGCAGTTTAGGGACTAGCGGTTATAGCACAGATACGCAGTATTTT
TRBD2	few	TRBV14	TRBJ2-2	CASRGIAGVGELFF	TGTGCCAGCAGAGGAATAGCGGGAGTCGGGGAGCTGTTTTTT
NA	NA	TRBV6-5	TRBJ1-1	CASSFLEGRNTEAFF	TGTGCCAGCAGTTTCCTAGAAGGGAGGAACACTGAAGCTTTCTTT
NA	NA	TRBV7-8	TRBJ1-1	CASSFTPRGSNTEAFF	TGTGCCAGCAGCTTCACCCCAAGGGGATCGAACACTGAAGCTTTCTTT
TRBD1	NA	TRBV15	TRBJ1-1	CATSRDQGAEAFF	TGTGCCACCAGCAGAGACCAGGGGGCTGAAGCTTTCTTT
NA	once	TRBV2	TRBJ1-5	CASSEEQGLGSHF	TGTGCCAGCAGTGAAGAGCAGGGGTTGGGGTCGCATTTT
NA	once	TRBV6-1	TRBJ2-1	CASQTGGSSYNEQFF	TGTGCCAGTCAAACCGGGGGAAGCTCCTACAATGAGCAGTTCTTC
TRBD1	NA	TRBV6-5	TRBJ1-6	CASSWTGQGNSPLHF	TGTGCCAGCAGTTGGACGGGACAGGGGAACTCACCCCTCCACTTT
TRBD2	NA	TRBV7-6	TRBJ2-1	CASSSRLAGAEQFF	TGTGCCAGCAGTTCCCGACTAGCGGGAGCTGAGCAGTTCTTC
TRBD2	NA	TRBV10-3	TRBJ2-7	CATRPHGLAGEDYEQYF	TGTGCCACCCGGCCCCATGGCCTAGCGGGAGAGGATTACGAGCAGTACTTC
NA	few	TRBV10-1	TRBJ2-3	CASSERTTNTQYF	TGCGCCAGCAGTGAGAGGACAACCAATACGCAGTATTTT